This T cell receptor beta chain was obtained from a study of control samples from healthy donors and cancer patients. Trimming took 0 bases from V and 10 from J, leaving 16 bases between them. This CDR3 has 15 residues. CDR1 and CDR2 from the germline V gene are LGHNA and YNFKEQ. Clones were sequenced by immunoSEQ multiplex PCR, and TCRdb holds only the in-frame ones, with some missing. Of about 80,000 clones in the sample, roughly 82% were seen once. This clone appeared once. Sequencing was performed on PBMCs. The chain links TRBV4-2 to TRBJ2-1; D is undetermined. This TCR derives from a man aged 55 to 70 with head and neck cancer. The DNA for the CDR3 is TGTGCCAGCAGCCAAGATAACTCCCCCCGAGTGGAGCAGTTCTTC. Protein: CASSQDNSPRVEQFF.